This T cell receptor (beta chain) was captured in a study of CD8+CD57+ T cells in acquired aplastic anemia. As for the study in general: Sorted CD4+ and CD8+ cells gave a mean 3.2 ug DNA, range roughly 0.19 to 27.4 ug.

Patients picked for sequencing had shown CD8+CD57+ cell expansion detected by flow cytometry. Each patient gave a blood sample that was collected before any therapy had been received. Concerning this clonotype: A much larger clone differs by one base, so this may be a read error. The conserved phenylalanine or tryptophan normally closing the CDR3 is absent here, so this likely arose from a read error.

Trimming shortened V by 1 base and J by 0 bases, and 10 bases separated the two germline ends. The germline V gene encodes CDR1 LGHNA and CDR2 YSLEER. The CDR3 is 15 amino acids. Profiles of TCR beta VDJ and CDR3 were generated from a genomic DNA template. TCRdb called the reads again in MiXCR, with one record for every CDR3 protein. The table lists under 250,000 distinct CDR3 sequences, around 45% of them singletons. The sequence was collected from a human donor with aplastic anemia. The chain couples TRBV4-3 to TRBJ2-7, with D perhaps matching TRBD1 (5 bases). Sequencing was carried out using sorted CD4+, CD8+, or CD8+CD57+ T cells (not recorded which) from PBMCs. CDR3 amino acids: CASSQAQDGSYEQYY. CDR3 sequence (DNA): TGCGCCAGCAGCCAAGCACAGGACGGCTCCTACGAGCAGTACTAC.